These 24 T cell receptor beta chains were all obtained from the same sample, sequenced in a study of blood T cell repertoires in COVID-19. Here immunoSEQ multiplex PCR was the method, and the copy in TCRdb shows in-frame clones only, minus some. The sample has around 460,000 clones, about 87% seen once; the top ten hold less than 0.95%. Sequenced sample: peripheral blood. These receptors originate from a man younger than 35 with COVID-19, enrolled during active disease.

The rearrangement uses TRBV19 and TRBJ1-6; 9 positions match TRBD1. This CDR3 comprises 16 residues. Germline V gene sequence: CDR1 LNHDA, CDR2 SQIVND (reference sequence). V shed 5 bases, J shed 7 bases, and the junction held 9 bases outside the gene matches. DNA for the CDR3: TGTGCCAGTAGTGTGATACAGGGGGCGCCCAATTCACCCCTCCACTTT. Translated, it gives CASSVIQGAPNSPLHF.

J is TRBJ2-7 and V is TRBV6-1; D uncertain. Germline assignment: CDR1 MNHNS and CDR2 SASEGT. The V gene lost 2 bases and the J gene lost 2 bases, with 13 bases spanning the gap. The CDR3 runs to 15 residues. Written as DNA, the CDR3 is TGTGCCAGCAGTGAACAATCCGGTTTCCCCTACGAGCAGTACTTC. Its protein is CASSEQSGFPYEQYF.

The genes are TRBV6-1 and TRBJ2-7; TRBD1 matches at 7 bases. Germline CDR1 reads MNHNS; CDR2 reads SASEGT. The CDR3 runs to 14 residues. The trim removed 7 bases at V and 4 bases at J, leaving 10 bases unmatched. The CDR3 loop reads CASNPTGSTYEQYF. DNA of the CDR3: TGTGCCAGCAACCCGACAGGGAGTACGTACGAGCAGTACTTC.

This clone was recorded once. The DNA for the CDR3 is TGTGCCAGCAAGAACCAGGGGGGAGATACGCAGTATTTT. This encodes CASKNQGGDTQYF. V and J are TRBV7-8 and TRBJ2-3; TRBD1 is a possible D gene (7 bases). This CDR3 contains 13 residues. Germline V lookup: CDR1 SGHVS, CDR2 FQNEAQ. The V gene lost 7 bases and the J gene lost 5 bases, with 13 bases spanning the gap.

V gene TRBV12-3 or TRBV12-4 combines with J gene TRBJ2-1, with D hard to call. CDR3 length: 12 residues. With 3 bases removed from V and 9 bases from J, the gap between germline ends came to 9 bases. CDR3 region: CASSFSRSEQFF. The CDR3 DNA follows: TGTGCCAGCAGTTTCTCACGGAGTGAGCAGTTCTTC.

The chain is built from TRBV5-1 and TRBJ2-1; no firm D call. This CDR3 has 13 amino acids. CDR1 is SGHRS, CDR2 YFSETQ, per germline. V was pared by 4 bases and J by 8 bases, with 13 bases between. CDR3 loop: CASSERWVDEQFF. The CDR3, as DNA: TGCGCCAGCAGCGAGCGCTGGGTGGATGAGCAGTTCTTC.

This chain joins TRBV20-1 and TRBJ1-1; 7 bases are shared with TRBD1. This CDR3 spans 11 amino acids. Trimming cost V 6 bases and J 9 bases; bases outside gene matches: 7. In germline, CDR1 is DFQATT, CDR2 SNEGSKA (reference sequence). Here the CDR3 reads CSAPDRMKAFF. CDR3 bases: TGCAGTGCCCCGGACAGGATGAAAGCTTTCTTT.

The J gene is TRBJ2-4, the V gene TRBV7-2; D unresolved. The V end was cut by 3 bases, the J end by 9 bases, with 15 bases between. CDR1 is SGHTA and CDR2 is FQGNSA in the germline V gene. The CDR3 is made up of 14 amino acids. Here the CDR3 reads CASSFEPGFGIQYF. CDR3 in DNA: TGTGCCAGCAGCTTTGAGCCCGGGTTTGGCATTCAGTACTTC.

The chain is built from TRBV28 and TRBJ2-1, with D possibly TRBD1 on 6 matching bases. Germline V gene lookup returns CDR1 MDHEN and CDR2 SYDVKM. V was cut by 5 bases and J by 6 bases, with 17 bases left in between. The CDR3 has 15 amino acids. CDR3 coding DNA: TGTGCCAGCAGTCCGCGAATGATAGGGGGCAATGAGCAGTTCTTC. Encoded protein: CASSPRMIGGNEQFF.

The J gene is TRBJ2-7, the V gene TRBV5-1; maybe TRBD1 (5 bases). The V end lost 5 bases, the J end lost 13 bases, and 25 bases lay between the germline ends. Germline values: CDR1 SGHRS, CDR2 YFSETQ. CDR3 size: 14 residues. CDR3 loop: CASSTDILALSYYF. CDR3 coding DNA: TGCGCCAGCAGTACGGACATTTTGGCTTTATCCTACTACTTC. Variable domain in full (rest from reference TRBV5-1 and TRBJ2-7): KAGVTQTPRYLIKTRGQQVTLSCSPISGHRSVSWYQQTPGQGLQFLFEYFSETQRNKGNFPGRFSGRQFSNSRSEMNVSTLELGDSALYLCASSTDILALSYYFGPGTRLTVT.

V and J are TRBV7-9 and TRBJ2-7; 9 bases line up with TRBD2. CDR1 is SEHNR and CDR2 is FQNEAQ in the germline V gene (reference sequence). This CDR3 is built from 14 residues. The trim removed 3 bases at V and 3 bases at J, leaving 3 bases unmatched. The CDR3 reads CASSFPSGNYEQYF. The CDR3, as DNA: TGTGCCAGCAGCTTCCCTAGCGGGAACTACGAGCAGTACTTC.

The gene calls are TRBV30 and TRBJ2-7, with 10 positions matching TRBD2. The CDR3 runs to 13 residues. The ends lost 5 bases at V and 4 bases at J; junction bases unmatched: 5. The germline gives CDR1 GTSNPN, CDR2 SVGIG (reference sequence). CDR3 region: CAWSSGREYEQYF. The DNA for the CDR3 is TGTGCCTGGTCGAGCGGGAGGGAGTACGAGCAGTACTTC.

V usage is TRBV7-9 and J usage is TRBJ2-5; TRBD1 matches 10 bases. Germline V gene sequence: CDR1 SEHNR, CDR2 FQNEAQ (reference sequence). The CDR3 covers 14 residues. J gave up 4 bases and V 4 bases, and 3 bases lay outside the gene matches. This CDR3 is CASSSDRGRETQYF. CDR3 bases: TGTGCCAGCAGCTCGGACAGGGGGAGAGAGACCCAGTACTTC. The full variable domain, with the rest looked up from reference TRBV7-9 and TRBJ2-5, is DTGVSQNPRHKITKRGQNVTFRCDPISEHNRLYWYRQTLGQGPEFLTYFQNEAQLEKSRLLSDRFSAERPKGSFSTLEIQRTEQGDSAMYLCASSSDRGRETQYFGPGTRLLVL.

This clone was observed once. The chain uses TRBV5-8 and TRBJ2-7, with 11 bases matching TRBD1. Germline assignment: CDR1 SGHTS and CDR2 YDEGEE. Trimming removed 4 bases from V and 4 bases from J; junction bases left unmatched: 7. CDR3 length: 15 amino acids. The CDR3 DNA is TGTGCCAGCAGCATAGGGACAGGGGGTTTATACGAGCAGTACTTC. This codes for CASSIGTGGLYEQYF.

The rearrangement joins TRBV12-5 to TRBJ2-2, with TRBD1 matching over 7 bases. The V gene's germline CDR1 is LGHNT and CDR2 FRNRAP. The CDR3 spans 15 residues. With V trimmed by 0 bases and J by 5 bases, 3 bases remained unmatched. The DNA for the CDR3 is TGTGCTAGTGGTTTGGTAACAGGGGCGACCGGGGAGCTGTTTTTT. It codes for CASGLVTGATGELFF.

This clone was observed a handful of times. The chain carries TRBV5-1 and TRBJ2-5; D may be TRBD1 (5 bases). With 5 bases removed from V and 5 bases from J, the gap between germline ends came to 13 bases. The CDR3 has 13 residues. Germline V gene lookup returns CDR1 SGHRS and CDR2 YFSETQ. CDR3 region: CASRDTMEETQYF. CDR3 in DNA: TGCGCCAGCAGGGACACCATGGAGGAGACCCAGTACTTC.

The rearrangement joins TRBV19 to TRBJ1-5, with TRBD1 as a possible D gene (5 bases). The length of the CDR3 is 15 residues. Germline values: CDR1 LNHDA, CDR2 SQIVND (reference sequence). With 5 bases removed from V and 3 bases from J, the gap between germline ends came to 14 bases. CDR3 residues: CASSFSRVDNQPQHF. The DNA for the CDR3 is TGTGCCAGTAGTTTCTCCAGGGTCGACAATCAGCCCCAGCATTTT. The full variable domain, with the rest looked up from reference TRBV19 and TRBJ1-5, is DGGITQSPKYLFRKEGQNVTLSCEQNLNHDAMYWYRQDPGQGLRLIYYSQIVNDFQKGDIAEGYSVSREKKESFPLTVTSAQKNPTAFYLCASSFSRVDNQPQHFGDGTRLSIL.

The sample holds one count of this clone. The rearrangement joins TRBV20-1 to TRBJ2-3, with D possibly being TRBD2 (5 bases). In germline, CDR1 is DFQATT, CDR2 SNEGSKA (reference sequence). V was cut by 3 bases and J by 2 bases, with 12 bases left in between. The CDR3 totals 14 residues. The CDR3 region has the DNA TGCAGTGCTAGTCCGAGCGGCCTCACAGATACGCAGTATTTT. Translation gives CSASPSGLTDTQYF.

The gene calls are TRBV7-9 and TRBJ2-3; no clear D. Trimming removed 1 base from V and 3 bases from J, with 8 bases in between. This CDR3 has 14 amino acids. Per germline, CDR1 SEHNR and CDR2 FQNEAQ (reference sequence). CDR3 loop: CASSLGGLTDTQYF. Written as DNA, the CDR3 is TGTGCCAGCAGCTTAGGTGGTCTAACAGATACGCAGTATTTT. The whole variable domain, remainder taken from reference TRBV7-9 and TRBJ2-3, is DTGVSQNPRHKITKRGQNVTFRCDPISEHNRLYWYRQTLGQGPEFLTYFQNEAQLEKSRLLSDRFSAERPKGSFSTLEIQRTEQGDSAMYLCASSLGGLTDTQYFGPGTRLTVL.

V usage is TRBV28 and J usage is TRBJ1-1, with D possibly matching TRBD1 (6 bases). V was shortened by 2 bases and J by 11 bases, with 15 bases between the two germline ends. The CDR3 spans 13 residues. Per germline, CDR1 MDHEN and CDR2 SYDVKM. CDR3 coding DNA: TGTGCCAGCAGTTTACTGACAGGCGGTGACGCTTTCTTT. Amino acid sequence: CASSLLTGGDAFF.

The chain recombines TRBV27 with TRBJ1-1, with 10 bases fitting TRBD1. From germline, CDR1 is MNHEY and CDR2 SMNVEV (reference sequence). This CDR3 spans 15 amino acids. The V gene end was trimmed by 5 bases and the J gene end by 4 bases; junction bases not matched to a gene: 7. The CDR3 region is CASSQRQGAGTEAFF. The CDR3 region has the DNA TGTGCCAGCAGTCAGCGACAGGGGGCCGGCACTGAAGCTTTCTTT.

The V and J genes are TRBV2 and TRBJ1-1, with D possibly TRBD1 on 6 matching bases. Trimming pared 6 bases from V and 0 bases from J, leaving 23 bases between. Germline CDR1 and CDR2: SNHLY and FYNNEI. The CDR3 loop spans 18 amino acids. The CDR3 loop is CASRTFWRGRSMNTEAFF. The CDR3 DNA is TGTGCCAGCAGGACCTTCTGGCGGGGGCGATCAATGAACACTGAAGCTTTCTTT. The complete variable domain, with remaining parts taken from reference TRBV2 and TRBJ1-1, reads EPEVTQTPSHQVTQMGQEVILRCVPISNHLYFYWYRQILGQKVEFLVSFYNNEISEKSEIFDDQFSVERPDGSNFTLKIRSTKLEDSAMYFCASRTFWRGRSMNTEAFFGQGTRLTVV.

A note on this clone: Distinct nucleotide sequences in the sample also encode this CDR3. V and J are TRBV5-1 and TRBJ2-7; no firm D call. This CDR3 comprises 11 residues. Deletions cut 3 bases from V and 2 bases from J, with 3 bases between. In germline, CDR1 is SGHRS, CDR2 YFSETQ. This CDR3 reads CASSSAYEQYF. The DNA for the CDR3 is TGCGCCAGCAGCTCCGCCTACGAGCAGTACTTC.

V usage is TRBV3-1 (or the pseudogene TRBV3-2) and J usage is TRBJ2-3, with 7 nucleotides matching TRBD2. The CDR3 has 15 residues. J lost 3 bases, V lost 4 bases, and 7 bases had no gene match. From germline, CDR1 is LGHDT and CDR2 YNNKEL (reference sequence). In DNA form, the CDR3 reads TGTGCCAGCAGCCGGCGGGGGTTAGCGACAGATACGCAGTATTTT. This encodes CASSRRGLATDTQYF.